This T cell receptor (beta chain) emerged from a study of blood T cell repertoires in COVID-19. Here immunoSEQ multiplex PCR was the method, and the copy in TCRdb shows in-frame clones only, minus some. There are about 36,000 clones in the sample; about 85% occur only once, and roughly 14% lies in the top ten. This sequence was found in a human donor in a cohort sampled during active COVID-19. Specimen: peripheral blood.

For the CDR3, the DNA is TGTGCCAGCTCCTACCGCGGGGGCACCGGGGAGCTGTTTTTT. It specifies CASSYRGGTGELFF. The J gene is TRBJ2-2, the V gene TRBV18; 7 bases align to TRBD2. J gave up 4 bases and V 6 bases, and 5 bases lay outside the gene matches. Germline V CDR1 and CDR2: KGHSH, LQKENI. The CDR3 covers 14 residues.